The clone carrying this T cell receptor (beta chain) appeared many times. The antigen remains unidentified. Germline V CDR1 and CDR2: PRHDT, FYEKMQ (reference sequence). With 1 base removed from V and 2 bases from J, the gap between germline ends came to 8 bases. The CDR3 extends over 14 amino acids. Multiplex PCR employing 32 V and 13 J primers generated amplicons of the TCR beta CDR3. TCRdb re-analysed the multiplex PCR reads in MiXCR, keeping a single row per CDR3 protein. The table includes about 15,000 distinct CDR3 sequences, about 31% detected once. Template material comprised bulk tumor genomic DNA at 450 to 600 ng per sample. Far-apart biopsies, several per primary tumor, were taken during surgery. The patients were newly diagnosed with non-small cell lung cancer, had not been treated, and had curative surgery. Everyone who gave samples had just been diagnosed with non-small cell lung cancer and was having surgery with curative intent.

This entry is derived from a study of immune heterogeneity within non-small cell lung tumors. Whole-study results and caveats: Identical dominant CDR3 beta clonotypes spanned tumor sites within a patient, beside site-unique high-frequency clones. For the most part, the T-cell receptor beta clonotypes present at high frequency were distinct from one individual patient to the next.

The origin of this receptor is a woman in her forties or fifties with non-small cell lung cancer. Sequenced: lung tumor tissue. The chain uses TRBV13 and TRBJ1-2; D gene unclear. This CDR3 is CASSLAGRNYGYTF. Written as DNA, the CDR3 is TGTGCCAGCAGCTTAGCCGGCAGAAACTATGGCTACACCTTC.